The clone carrying this T cell receptor beta chain was counted at least ten times. The target antigen is unknown. The entry originates in a study of identical twins. General study findings and limits: Twins' excess sharing was less marked for out-of-frame beta sequences.

TCRdb reprocessed the 5' RACE reads via MiXCR and lists one record per CDR3 protein. Of more than 650,000 distinct CDR3 sequences in the sample, less than 7% were seen once. CDR1 SQVTM and CDR2 ANQGSEA come from the germline V gene. Deletions cut 4 bases from V and 6 bases from J, with 12 bases between. The CDR3 length is 13 residues. Sequences were obtained from naive T cells sorted from blood. The receptor was isolated from a man aged 18 to 30 in good health. The J gene is TRBJ2-2, the V gene TRBV29-1, with D perhaps given as TRBD1 or TRBD2 (5 bases each). This CDR3 is CSVGGFTAGELFF. For the CDR3, the DNA is TGCAGCGTTGGGGGGTTTACGGCCGGGGAGCTGTTTTTT.